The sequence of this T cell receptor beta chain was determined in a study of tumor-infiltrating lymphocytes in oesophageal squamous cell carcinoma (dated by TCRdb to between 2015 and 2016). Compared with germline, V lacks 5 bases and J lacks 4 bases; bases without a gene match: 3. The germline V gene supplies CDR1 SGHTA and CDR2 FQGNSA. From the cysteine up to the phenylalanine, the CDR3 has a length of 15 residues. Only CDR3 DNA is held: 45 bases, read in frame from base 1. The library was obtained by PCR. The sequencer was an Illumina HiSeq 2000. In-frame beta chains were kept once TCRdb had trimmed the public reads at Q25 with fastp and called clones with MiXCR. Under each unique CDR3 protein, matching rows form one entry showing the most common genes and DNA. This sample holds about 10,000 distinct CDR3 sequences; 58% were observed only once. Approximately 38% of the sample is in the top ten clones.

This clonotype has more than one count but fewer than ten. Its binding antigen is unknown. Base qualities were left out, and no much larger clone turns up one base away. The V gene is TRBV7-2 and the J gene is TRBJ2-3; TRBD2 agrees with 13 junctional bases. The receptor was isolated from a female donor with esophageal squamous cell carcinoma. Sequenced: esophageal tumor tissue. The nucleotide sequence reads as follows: TGTGCCAGCAGCCGACTAGCGGGAGGTTCAGATACGCAGTATTTT. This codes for CASSRLAGGSDTQYF. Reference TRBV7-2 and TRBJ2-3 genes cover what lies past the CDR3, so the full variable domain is GAGVSQSPSNKVTEKGKDVELRCDPISGHTALYWYRQSLGQGLEFLIYFQGNSAPDKSGLPSDRFSAERTGGSVSTLTIQRTQQEDSAVYLCASSRLAGGSDTQYFGPGTRLTVL.